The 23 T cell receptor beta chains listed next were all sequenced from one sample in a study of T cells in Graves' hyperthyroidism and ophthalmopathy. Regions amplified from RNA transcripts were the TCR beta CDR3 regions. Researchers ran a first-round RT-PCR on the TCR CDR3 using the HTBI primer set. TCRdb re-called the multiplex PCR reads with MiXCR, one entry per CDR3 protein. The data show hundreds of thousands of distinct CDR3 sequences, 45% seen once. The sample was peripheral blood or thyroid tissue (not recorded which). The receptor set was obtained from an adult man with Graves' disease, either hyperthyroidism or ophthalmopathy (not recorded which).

The chain's CDR3 is CATRLAGDLYTQYF. In DNA form, the CDR3 reads TGTGCCACCAGACTAGCGGGAGATCTGTATACGCAGTATTTT. The gene calls are TRBV15 and TRBJ2-3; TRBD2 matches 11 bases. V gave up 6 bases and J gave up 7 bases; unmatched junction bases: 6. The germline gives CDR1 LNHNV, CDR2 YYDKDF (reference sequence). The CDR3 runs to 14 residues.

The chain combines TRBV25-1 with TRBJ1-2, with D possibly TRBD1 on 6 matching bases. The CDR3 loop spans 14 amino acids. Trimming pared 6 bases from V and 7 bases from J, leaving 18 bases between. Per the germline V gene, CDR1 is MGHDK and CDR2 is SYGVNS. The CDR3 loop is CASSYLTGSRGYTF. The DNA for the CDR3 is TGTGCCAGCAGCTATCTCACAGGGAGTCGTGGCTACACCTTC.

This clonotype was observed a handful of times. Written as DNA, the CDR3 is TGTGCCAGCCTACTCACAGGGCCCGGTGGCTACACCTTC. Residues: CASLLTGPGGYTF. This chain connects TRBV6-4 to TRBJ1-2; D is perhaps TRBD1 (6 bases). The CDR3 is made up of 13 amino acids. The V and J ends lost 8 bases and 7 bases respectively, with 17 bases between them. Germline V lookup: CDR1 MRHNA, CDR2 SNTAGT.

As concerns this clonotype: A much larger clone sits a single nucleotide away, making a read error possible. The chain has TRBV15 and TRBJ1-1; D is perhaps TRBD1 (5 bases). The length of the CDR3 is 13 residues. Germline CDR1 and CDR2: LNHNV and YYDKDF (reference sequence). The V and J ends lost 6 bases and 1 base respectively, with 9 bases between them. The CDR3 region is CATRETGNTEAFF. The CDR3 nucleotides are TGTGCCACCAGAGAAACAGGGAACACTGAAGCTTTCTTT.

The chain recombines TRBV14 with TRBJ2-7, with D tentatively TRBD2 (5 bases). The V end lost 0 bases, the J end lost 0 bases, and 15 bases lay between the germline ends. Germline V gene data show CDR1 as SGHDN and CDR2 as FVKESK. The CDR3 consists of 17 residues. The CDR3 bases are TGTGCCAGCAGCCAAGATCAAGGCGGGCGGAGCTCCTACGAGCAGTACTTC. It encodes CASSQDQGGRSSYEQYF.

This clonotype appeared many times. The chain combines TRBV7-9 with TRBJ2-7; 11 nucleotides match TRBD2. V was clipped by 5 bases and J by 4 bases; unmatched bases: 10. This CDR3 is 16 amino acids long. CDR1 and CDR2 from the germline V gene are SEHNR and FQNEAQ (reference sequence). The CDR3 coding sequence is TGTGCCAGCAGCACAGACTCCGGGACTAGCGGTTACGAGCAGTACTTC. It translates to CASSTDSGTSGYEQYF.

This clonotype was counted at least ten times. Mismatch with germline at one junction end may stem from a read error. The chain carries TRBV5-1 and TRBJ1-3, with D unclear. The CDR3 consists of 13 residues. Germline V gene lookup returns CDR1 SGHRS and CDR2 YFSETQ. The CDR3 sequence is CASSTYSGNTIYF. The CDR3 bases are TGTGCCAGCAGTACCTACTCTGGAAACACCATATATTTT.

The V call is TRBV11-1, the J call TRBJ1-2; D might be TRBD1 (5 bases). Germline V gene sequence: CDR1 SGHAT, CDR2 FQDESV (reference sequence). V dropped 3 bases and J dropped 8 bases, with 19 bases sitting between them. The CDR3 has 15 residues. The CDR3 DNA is TGTGCCAGCAGCTTGGCTACCCATAGGGGTAGGGGCTACACCTTC. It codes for CASSLATHRGRGYTF.

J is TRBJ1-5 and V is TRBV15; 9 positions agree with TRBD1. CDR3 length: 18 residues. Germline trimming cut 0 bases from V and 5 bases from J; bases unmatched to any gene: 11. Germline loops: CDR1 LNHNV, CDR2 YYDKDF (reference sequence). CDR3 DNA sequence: TGTGCCACCAGCAGAGATCGCCCACAGACAGGGGGTTATCAGCCCCAGCATTTT. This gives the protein CATSRDRPQTGGYQPQHF. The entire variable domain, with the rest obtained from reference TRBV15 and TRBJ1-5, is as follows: DAMVIQNPRYQVTQFGKPVTLSCSQTLNHNVMYWYQQKSSQAPKLLFHYYDKDFNNEADTPDNFQSRRPNTSFCFLDIRSPGLGDTAMYLCATSRDRPQTGGYQPQHFGDGTRLSIL.

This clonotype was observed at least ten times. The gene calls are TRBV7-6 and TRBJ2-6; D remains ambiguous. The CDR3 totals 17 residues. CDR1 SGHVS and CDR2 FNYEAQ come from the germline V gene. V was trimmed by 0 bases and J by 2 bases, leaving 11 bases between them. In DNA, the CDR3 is TGTGCCAGCAGCTTAGCCGACGAAGGGACTGGGGCCAACGTCCTGACTTTC. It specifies CASSLADEGTGANVLTF.

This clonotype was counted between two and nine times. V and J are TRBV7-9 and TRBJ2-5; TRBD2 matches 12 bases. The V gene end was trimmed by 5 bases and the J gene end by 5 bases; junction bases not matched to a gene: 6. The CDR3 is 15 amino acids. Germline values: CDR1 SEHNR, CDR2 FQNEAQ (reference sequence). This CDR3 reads CASSPASGGAETQYF. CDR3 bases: TGTGCCAGCAGCCCCGCTAGCGGGGGGGCTGAGACCCAGTACTTC.

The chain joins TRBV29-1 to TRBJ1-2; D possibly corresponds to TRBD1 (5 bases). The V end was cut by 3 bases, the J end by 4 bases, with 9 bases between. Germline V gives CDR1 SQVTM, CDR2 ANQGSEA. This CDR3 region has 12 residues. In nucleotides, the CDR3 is TGCAGCGTTGACAGGGTGGGCTATGGCTACACCTTC. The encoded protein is CSVDRVGYGYTF.

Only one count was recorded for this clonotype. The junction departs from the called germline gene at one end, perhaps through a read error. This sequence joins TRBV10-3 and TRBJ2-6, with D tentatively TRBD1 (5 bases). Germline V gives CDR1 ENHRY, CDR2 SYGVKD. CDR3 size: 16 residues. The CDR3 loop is CAISTRLLSGANVLTF. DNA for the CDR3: TGTGCCATCAGTACCCGCTTGCTTTCTGGGGCCAACGTTCTGACTTTC.

DNA for the CDR3: TGCGCCAGCAGCTTGGGGACCGAGTGGAGCACCGGGGAGCTGTTTTTT. Translation: CASSLGTEWSTGELFF. This chain uses TRBV5-1 with TRBJ2-2; D is uncertain. The CDR3 runs 16 residues. CDR1 is SGHRS and CDR2 is YFSETQ in the germline V gene. Trimming removed 0 bases at V and 4 bases at J, with 13 bases between. The variable domain in full, completed from reference TRBV5-1 and TRBJ2-2, reads KAGVTQTPRYLIKTRGQQVTLSCSPISGHRSVSWYQQTPGQGLQFLFEYFSETQRNKGNFPGRFSGRQFSNSRSEMNVSTLELGDSALYLCASSLGTEWSTGELFFGEGSRLTVL.

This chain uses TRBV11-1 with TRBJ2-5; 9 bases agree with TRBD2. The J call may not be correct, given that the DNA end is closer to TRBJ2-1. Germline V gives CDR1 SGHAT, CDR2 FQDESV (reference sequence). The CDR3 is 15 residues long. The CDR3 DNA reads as TGTGCCAGCAGCTCTAGCGGGGAGGGGGACAATGAGCAGTTCTTC. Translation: CASSSSGEGDNEQFF.

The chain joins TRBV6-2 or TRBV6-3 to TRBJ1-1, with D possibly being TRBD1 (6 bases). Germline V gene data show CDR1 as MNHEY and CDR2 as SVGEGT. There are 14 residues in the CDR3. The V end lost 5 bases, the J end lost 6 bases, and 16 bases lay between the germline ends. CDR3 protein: CASSHRVASAEAFF. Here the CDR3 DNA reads TGTGCCAGCAGTCACAGGGTGGCCAGCGCTGAAGCTTTCTTT.

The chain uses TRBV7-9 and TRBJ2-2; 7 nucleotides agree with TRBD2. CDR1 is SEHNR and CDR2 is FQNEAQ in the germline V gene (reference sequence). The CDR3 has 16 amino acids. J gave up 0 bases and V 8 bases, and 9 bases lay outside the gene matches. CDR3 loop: CASGPELASNTGELFF. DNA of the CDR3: TGTGCCAGCGGACCCGAACTAGCGTCGAACACCGGGGAGCTGTTTTTT.

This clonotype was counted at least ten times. Here the CDR3 reads CASSSTTYEQYF. The CDR3 DNA follows: TGTGCCAGCAGCTCCACGACATACGAGCAGTACTTC. The genes are TRBV7-2 and TRBJ2-7; unclear D gene. The length of the CDR3 is 12 residues. Looked up from germline, CDR1 is SGHTA and CDR2 is FQGNSA. Between the trimmed V and J ends, which lost 4 bases and 4 bases, there was a span of 8 bases.

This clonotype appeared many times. The CDR3 here is CASSQRGYGYTF. The CDR3, as DNA: TGTGCCAGCAGCCAACGCGGCTATGGCTACACCTTC. This chain links TRBV7-9 with TRBJ1-2; D not resolved. V was pared by 5 bases and J by 4 bases, with 8 bases between. This CDR3 contains 12 residues. CDR1 and CDR2 (germline): SEHNR, FQNEAQ (reference sequence).

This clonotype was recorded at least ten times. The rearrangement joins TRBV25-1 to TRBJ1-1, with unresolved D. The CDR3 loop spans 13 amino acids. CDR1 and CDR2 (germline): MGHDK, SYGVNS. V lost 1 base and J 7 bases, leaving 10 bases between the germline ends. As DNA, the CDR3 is TGTGCCAGCAGTGAATCCGGCGGGGTTGAAGCTTTCTTT. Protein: CASSESGGVEAFF.

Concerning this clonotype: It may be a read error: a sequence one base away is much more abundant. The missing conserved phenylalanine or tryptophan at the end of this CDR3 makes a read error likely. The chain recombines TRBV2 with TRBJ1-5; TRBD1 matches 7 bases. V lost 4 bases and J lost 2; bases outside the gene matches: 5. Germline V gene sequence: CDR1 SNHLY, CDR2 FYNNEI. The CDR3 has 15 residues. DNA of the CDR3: TGTGCCAGCAGTGGGAACAGGGGCGGCAATCAGCCCCAGCATTCT. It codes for CASSGNRGGNQPQHS.

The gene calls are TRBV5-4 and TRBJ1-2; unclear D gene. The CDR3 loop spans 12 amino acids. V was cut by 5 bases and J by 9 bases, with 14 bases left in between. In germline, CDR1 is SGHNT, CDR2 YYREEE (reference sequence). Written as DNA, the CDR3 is TGTGCCAGCAGAACATCAGAGGCAAGCTACACCTTC. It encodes CASRTSEASYTF.

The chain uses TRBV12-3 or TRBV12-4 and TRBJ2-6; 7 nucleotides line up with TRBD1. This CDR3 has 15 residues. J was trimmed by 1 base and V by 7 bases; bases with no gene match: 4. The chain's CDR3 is CASIPGGSGANVLTF. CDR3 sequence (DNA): TGTGCCAGCATTCCAGGGGGTTCTGGGGCCAACGTCCTGACTTTC.